The 27 T cell receptor beta chains below were found in one sample sequenced in a study of blood T cell repertoires in COVID-19. The table came from immunoSEQ multiplex PCR; TCRdb's copy has only in-frame clones and leaves some out. The sample carries roughly 110,000 clones, roughly nine tenths recorded once. Material: peripheral blood. These receptors came from a man aged 40-49 years with active or convalescent COVID-19.

V and J are TRBV19 and TRBJ1-1, with unresolved D. V was cut by 9 bases and J by 3 bases, with 20 bases left in between. The CDR3 has 15 amino acids. The V gene's germline CDR1 is LNHDA and CDR2 SQIVND (reference sequence). CDR3 protein: CASHRGEGSYTEAFF. The CDR3 DNA reads as TGTGCCAGCCACAGAGGAGAGGGATCGTACACTGAAGCTTTCTTT.

The V gene is TRBV2, the J gene TRBJ2-3; weak D call: TRBD2 (6 bases). Deletions cut 7 bases from V and 6 bases from J, with 17 bases between. There are 14 residues in the CDR3. In germline, CDR1 is SNHLY, CDR2 FYNNEI. CDR3 sequence: CASKDGTQRDTQYF. Here the CDR3 DNA reads TGTGCCAGCAAGGACGGGACTCAGCGGGATACGCAGTATTTT.

This clone was seen a single time. V usage is TRBV6-5 and J usage is TRBJ2-7; 8 bases line up with TRBD1. The junction had 5 bases not matched to a gene; V was cut back by 3 bases and J by 1 base. In germline, CDR1 is MNHEY, CDR2 SVGAGI. The CDR3 runs 15 residues. The CDR3 is CASSYGGQASYEQYF. The CDR3 DNA reads as TGTGCCAGCAGTTATGGGGGACAGGCATCCTACGAGCAGTACTTC.

The chain employs TRBV9 and TRBJ2-7, with 7 bases fitting TRBD1. Germline values: CDR1 SGDLS, CDR2 YYNGEE. Unmatched junction bases numbered 8, after V lost 2 bases and J lost 3 bases. The CDR3 has 15 residues. The CDR3 spells CASSVSTGLLYEQYF. In DNA form, the CDR3 reads TGTGCCAGCAGCGTCTCGACAGGGCTCCTCTACGAGCAGTACTTC. Variable domain in full (rest from reference TRBV9 and TRBJ2-7): DSGVTQTPKHLITATGQRVTLRCSPRSGDLSVYWYQQSLDQGLQFLIQYYNGEERAKGNILERFSAQQFPDLHSELNLSSLELGDSALYFCASSVSTGLLYEQYFGPGTRLTVT.

The chain has TRBV3-1 (or the pseudogene TRBV3-2) and TRBJ2-5; possible D gene TRBD2, 5 bases. Germline V gives CDR1 LGHDT, CDR2 YNNKEL (reference sequence). With 0 bases removed from V and 7 bases from J, the gap between germline ends came to 6 bases. The CDR3 covers 12 residues. CDR3 nucleotides: TGTGCCAGCAGCCAAGAAGGGAGGACCCAGTACTTC. This codes for CASSQEGRTQYF.

The chain employs TRBV11-2 and TRBJ2-1; D call uncertain. Germline CDR1 is SGHAT and CDR2 is FQNNGV. This CDR3 comprises 14 residues. V dropped 5 bases and J dropped 8 bases, with 16 bases sitting between them. CDR3 in amino acids: CASSPYIGRDEQFF. The DNA of the CDR3 is TGTGCCAGCAGCCCATACATAGGTCGGGATGAGCAGTTCTTC. The full variable domain, in which reference TRBV11-2 and TRBJ2-1 provide the parts outside the CDR3, is EAGVAQSPRYKIIEKRQSVAFWCNPISGHATLYWYQQILGQGPKLLIQFQNNGVVDDSQLPKDRFSAERLKGVDSTLKIQPAKLEDSAVYLCASSPYIGRDEQFFGPGTRLTVL.

This clone was detected once. The gene calls are TRBV28 and TRBJ2-7; 8 nucleotides align to TRBD2. Germline CDR1 is MDHEN and CDR2 is SYDVKM. The CDR3 extends over 15 amino acids. The ends lost 2 bases at V and 4 bases at J; junction bases unmatched: 7. CDR3 DNA sequence: TGTGCCAGCAGTTTAATCCCAGCGGGAGAATACGAGCAGTACTTC. This encodes CASSLIPAGEYEQYF.

The chain carries TRBV28 and TRBJ1-1, with D maybe TRBD1 (5 bases). From germline, CDR1 is MDHEN and CDR2 SYDVKM. V lost 0 bases, J lost 1 base, and 9 bases lay in between. The CDR3 totals 15 residues. CDR3 residues: CASSLWTQGNTEAFF. Written as DNA, the CDR3 is TGTGCCAGCAGTTTATGGACGCAGGGGAACACTGAAGCTTTCTTT.

V is TRBV5-4 and J is TRBJ1-1; 10 bases fit TRBD1. Germline CDR1 SGHNT, CDR2 YYREEE (reference sequence). The CDR3 is made up of 15 amino acids. V was pared by 3 bases and J by 5 bases, with 7 bases of the junction left unmatched. CDR3 coding DNA: TGTGCCAGCAGCTCGGGACAGGGGATGGAAACTGAAGCTTTCTTT. Protein sequence: CASSSGQGMETEAFF.

This clone was observed once. The chain combines TRBV12-3 or TRBV12-4 with TRBJ2-1; 7 positions match TRBD1. The CDR3 runs 13 residues. V dropped 6 bases and J dropped 5; count of bases not matched to a gene: 4. The CDR3 here is CASRTGRHNEQFF. The DNA for the CDR3 is TGTGCCAGCAGGACAGGGCGCCACAATGAGCAGTTCTTC.

This chain joins TRBV3-1 (or the pseudogene TRBV3-2) and TRBJ2-4; weak D call: TRBD2 (6 bases). The CDR3 spans 14 residues. V was trimmed by 4 bases and J by 5 bases, leaving 12 bases between them. CDR1 LGHDT and CDR2 YNNKEL come from the germline V gene (reference sequence). The CDR3, as DNA: TGTGCCAGCAGCCCCGGGGGAGCAGAAAACATTCAGTACTTC. It is translated as CASSPGGAENIQYF.

This sequence joins TRBV2 and TRBJ2-7; 10 bases match TRBD2. Germline CDR1 and CDR2: SNHLY and FYNNEI. V was clipped by 7 bases and J by 5 bases; unmatched bases: 8. This CDR3 comprises 14 residues. The CDR3 DNA is TGTGCCAGCACGCGGCTAGCGGGAGTCAACGAGCAGTACTTC. This translates into CASTRLAGVNEQYF.

This chain connects TRBV19 to TRBJ2-3; TRBD2 matches 15 bases. Per germline, CDR1 LNHDA and CDR2 SQIVND (reference sequence). Germline trimming cut 9 bases from V and 3 bases from J; bases unmatched to any gene: 7. There are 16 residues in the CDR3. CDR3 bases: TGTGCCAGCGGACTAGCGGGAGGGGGCATTACAGATACGCAGTATTTT. The encoded protein is CASGLAGGGITDTQYF.

The chain is built from TRBV4-1 and TRBJ1-2; D is unclear. Germline V CDR1 and CDR2: MGHRA, YSYEKL. The V end lost 0 bases, the J end lost 1 base, and 9 bases lay between the germline ends. This CDR3 spans 15 amino acids. The CDR3 protein is CASSQEVAGNYGYTF. The DNA of the CDR3 is TGCGCCAGCAGCCAAGAAGTAGCGGGTAACTATGGCTACACCTTC.

The CDR3 reads CASSLARQNGYTF. The CDR3 DNA is TGTGCCAGCAGCTTAGCGCGGCAGAATGGCTACACCTTC. The chain is built from TRBV7-8 and TRBJ1-2; D is undetermined. CDR1 SGHVS and CDR2 FQNEAQ come from the germline V gene. The CDR3 extends over 13 amino acids. V was clipped by 0 bases and J by 6 bases, with 8 bases between them.

In this sample, this clone turned up a few times. The chain has TRBV5-8 and TRBJ2-5; TRBD1 matches 7 bases. CDR3 size: 14 residues. Trimming cost V 4 bases and J 3 bases; bases outside gene matches: 6. Germline V gene data show CDR1 as SGHTS and CDR2 as YDEGEE. The CDR3 DNA is TGTGCCAGCAGCCTGGGACAGTACAAAGAGACCCAGTACTTC. Translated: CASSLGQYKETQYF.

The chain uses TRBV6-6 and TRBJ2-1, with TRBD2 matching 9 bases. J lost 5 bases, V lost 5 bases, and 4 bases had no gene match. This CDR3 has 14 amino acids. CDR1 MNHNY and CDR2 SVGAGI come from the germline V gene (reference sequence). CDR3 amino acids: CASSATSGHNEQFF. The CDR3 nucleotides are TGTGCCAGCAGTGCGACTAGCGGTCACAATGAGCAGTTCTTC.

The chain employs TRBV7-3 and TRBJ2-4; 8 bases fit TRBD2. The germline V gene has CDR1 SGHTA and CDR2 FQGTGA. V dropped 5 bases and J dropped 2; count of bases not matched to a gene: 8. This CDR3 has 16 residues. The CDR3 nucleotides are TGTGCCAGCAGCCCCCGGGTAGCGGGATCCAAAAACATTCAGTACTTC. It specifies CASSPRVAGSKNIQYF.

The chain has TRBV27 and TRBJ1-2; D not resolved. Germline-derived CDR1 and CDR2 are MNHEY and SMNVEV (reference sequence). V shed 6 bases and J shed 6 bases, with 17 bases lying between them. The CDR3 has 14 residues. The CDR3 is CASRLLGRENGYTF. CDR3 coding DNA: TGTGCCAGCAGGCTCCTAGGACGGGAAAATGGCTACACCTTC.

This chain links TRBV24-1 with TRBJ2-1, with TRBD2 identical over 14 bases. V was pared by 3 bases and J by 6 bases, with 9 bases of the junction left unmatched. Germline assignment: CDR1 KGHDR and CDR2 SFDVKD. The CDR3 spans 18 residues. Here the CDR3 DNA reads TGTGCCACCAGTGATAGTGCGGGACTAGCGGGAGTCAGCAATGAGCAGTTCTTC. Translated, it gives CATSDSAGLAGVSNEQFF.

V usage is TRBV28 and J usage is TRBJ2-7; the match to TRBD1 covers 7 bases. The length of the CDR3 is 14 residues. Germline V gene lookup returns CDR1 MDHEN and CDR2 SYDVKM. The J segment lost 4 bases and the V segment lost 3 bases, leaving 6 bases of the junction unmatched. In DNA, the CDR3 is TGTGCCAGCAGTTTCTTGGGCAGGGGGTACGAGCAGTACTTC. Its protein is CASSFLGRGYEQYF.

This sequence joins TRBV5-1 and TRBJ2-2, with D possibly TRBD1 on 6 matching bases. CDR1 is SGHRS, CDR2 YFSETQ, per germline. The V gene lost 1 base and the J gene lost 0 bases, with 13 bases spanning the gap. The CDR3 totals 17 residues. In DNA form, the CDR3 reads TGCGCCAGCAGCTTGAGTTCTGCAGGGGCGAACACCGGGGAGCTGTTTTTT. Protein sequence: CASSLSSAGANTGELFF.

The gene calls are TRBV7-2 and TRBJ2-3; maybe TRBD1 (6 bases). V lost 0 bases and J lost 0, with 13 bases in between. The length of the CDR3 is 17 residues. Germline CDR1 SGHTA, CDR2 FQGNSA. CDR3 coding DNA: TGTGCCAGCAGCTTAGCTGCTCGGACAGTTAGCACAGATACGCAGTATTTT. It codes for CASSLAARTVSTDTQYF.

The J gene is TRBJ1-1, the V gene TRBV28; 7 bases are shared with TRBD1. Trimming took 6 bases from V and 6 from J; bases not matched to a gene: 10. The CDR3 extends over 14 amino acids. Germline V CDR1 and CDR2: MDHEN, SYDVKM. The CDR3, as DNA: TGTGCCAGCAGGCGACGACAGGGTAGACCTGAAGCTTTCTTT. Protein: CASRRRQGRPEAFF. Supplemented by reference TRBV28 and TRBJ1-1, the full variable domain reads DVKVTQSSRYLVKRTGEKVFLECVQDMDHENMFWYRQDPGLGLRLIYFSYDVKMKEKGDIPEGYSVSREKKERFSLILESASTNQTSMYLCASRRRQGRPEAFFGQGTRLTVV.

This chain links TRBV2 with TRBJ1-2; tentatively, D is TRBD1 (5 bases). Per the germline V gene, CDR1 is SNHLY and CDR2 is FYNNEI. This CDR3 region has 13 residues. Trimming stripped 7 bases from V and 1 base from J, with 10 bases between. The CDR3 loop is CASTLQVNYGYTF. In DNA, the CDR3 is TGTGCCAGCACACTACAGGTTAACTATGGCTACACCTTC.

The chain links TRBV2 to TRBJ2-2; 9 nucleotides align to TRBD1. The length of the CDR3 is 15 residues. CDR1 and CDR2 from the germline V gene are SNHLY and FYNNEI. The ends lost 6 bases at V and 6 bases at J; junction bases unmatched: 8. The CDR3 DNA is TGTGCCAGCAGACCCGGGACAGGGTTCCCCGGGGAGCTGTTTTTT. Amino acids: CASRPGTGFPGELFF. Filled out from reference TRBV2 and TRBJ2-2, the complete variable domain reads EPEVTQTPSHQVTQMGQEVILRCVPISNHLYFYWYRQILGQKVEFLVSFYNNEISEKSEIFDDQFSVERPDGSNFTLKIRSTKLEDSAMYFCASRPGTGFPGELFFGEGSRLTVL.

The gene calls are TRBV7-2 and TRBJ1-2; possible D gene TRBD1, 5 bases. Germline CDR1 reads SGHTA; CDR2 reads FQGNSA. The V end lost 5 bases, the J end lost 5 bases, and 15 bases lay between the germline ends. The length of the CDR3 is 14 residues. CDR3 DNA sequence: TGTGCCAGCAGCCTGGGGGAGGAGATGTATGGCTACACCTTC. This gives the protein CASSLGEEMYGYTF.